These 27 T cell receptor beta chains were sequenced from one sample in a study of cytomegalovirus exposure and HLA in healthy donors. In the PCR, 60 Vbeta and 13 Jbeta primers were used. Measured with immunoSEQ multiplex PCR; TCRdb has only the in-frame clones, and not every one. The table includes about 160,000 clones, roughly 80% detected once. The sample was PBMCs. Receptors were obtained from a male donor in good health and CMV-seronegative.

This clone appeared a single time. This chain connects TRBV29-1 to TRBJ2-7, with D possibly TRBD2 on 6 matching bases. The CDR3 is 13 residues long. The germline V gene encodes CDR1 SQVTM and CDR2 ANQGSEA. Trimming took off 4 bases at V and 1 base at J, with 11 bases between the two ends. The CDR3: CSVVPRDSYEQYF. The CDR3 region has the DNA TGCAGCGTTGTCCCGCGGGATTCCTACGAGCAGTACTTC.

The rearrangement uses TRBV29-1 and TRBJ2-2, with 7 bases lining up with TRBD2. The CDR3 runs to 13 residues. V shed 3 bases, J shed 6 bases, and the junction held 4 bases outside the gene matches. CDR1 and CDR2 (germline): SQVTM, ANQGSEA. DNA for the CDR3: TGCAGCGTTGAGGGGGAGGGCGCCGGGGAGCTGTTTTTT. It codes for CSVEGEGAGELFF.

In DNA, the CDR3 is TGCGCCAGCAGCGCCACAGGGGTGGAGACTGAAGCTTTCTTT. It is translated as CASSATGVETEAFF. The chain couples TRBV5-1 to TRBJ1-1; TRBD1 matches at 7 bases. Germline CDR1 SGHRS, CDR2 YFSETQ. The CDR3 runs 14 residues. The J segment lost 5 bases and the V segment lost 4 bases, leaving 8 bases of the junction unmatched.

The genes are TRBV20-1 and TRBJ2-7, with D unresolved. Looked up from germline, CDR1 is DFQATT and CDR2 is SNEGSKA (reference sequence). V lost 2 bases to trimming and J lost 4 bases, with 6 bases between them. This CDR3 region has 11 residues. The CDR3: CSARLSYEQYF. The CDR3 nucleotides read TGCAGTGCTAGATTGAGTTACGAGCAGTACTTC.

The CDR3 here is CASSGRSGLAGEDTQYF. The CDR3 DNA reads as TGTGCCAGCAGCGGCCGCTCGGGACTAGCGGGGGAAGATACGCAGTATTTT. This chain links TRBV9 with TRBJ2-3; 14 positions match TRBD2. The CDR3 sequence is 17 residues long. Germline CDR1 and CDR2: SGDLS and YYNGEE. V trimming: 3 bases; J trimming: 5 bases; junction bases outside the gene matches: 8.

J is TRBJ1-3 and V is TRBV6-5, with 8 bases that match TRBD1. CDR3 length: 15 amino acids. Trimming at V came to 6 bases and at J to 0 bases, leaving 4 bases not matched to a gene. The germline gives CDR1 MNHEY, CDR2 SVGAGI. The CDR3 loop is CASRRQGSSGNTIYF. CDR3 nucleotide sequence: TGTGCCAGCAGACGACAGGGGAGCTCTGGAAACACCATATATTTT.

The chain employs TRBV29-1 and TRBJ1-3; 8 positions agree with TRBD1. With 5 bases clipped from V and 4 bases from J, the junction kept 1 base outside the gene matches. This CDR3 contains 12 residues. The V gene's germline CDR1 is SQVTM and CDR2 ANQGSEA. The CDR3 spells CSVWTGGNTIYF. For the CDR3, the DNA is TGCAGCGTTTGGACAGGGGGAAACACCATATATTTT.

The rearrangement joins TRBV5-1 to TRBJ2-2, with D maybe TRBD1 (6 bases). Trimming removed 5 bases from V and 0 bases from J, with 14 bases in between. CDR1 SGHRS and CDR2 YFSETQ come from the germline V gene. The CDR3 covers 16 residues. The CDR3 region is CASSFPGHTNTGELFF. In nucleotides, the CDR3 is TGCGCCAGCAGTTTTCCGGGACACACGAACACCGGGGAGCTGTTTTTT.

The chain joins TRBV7-9 to TRBJ1-4; D gene uncertain. The germline V gene encodes CDR1 SEHNR and CDR2 FQNEAQ (reference sequence). V was cut by 1 base and J by 8 bases, with 5 bases left in between. The CDR3 consists of 12 residues. The CDR3: CASSLGGEKLFF. CDR3 in DNA: TGTGCCAGCAGCTTAGGCGGAGAAAAACTGTTTTTT.

This clone has a handful of counts. This chain links TRBV28 with TRBJ2-7; TRBD2 might be the D (6 bases). Germline V gene data show CDR1 as MDHEN and CDR2 as SYDVKM. The CDR3 extends over 14 amino acids. The germline V and J ends were trimmed by 10 bases and 6 bases, with 22 bases remaining between them. CDR3 protein: CATSLGTVGGEQYF. The CDR3 DNA reads as TGTGCCACCTCATTGGGGACGGTGGGGGGCGAGCAGTACTTC.

The chain carries TRBV4-2 and TRBJ2-3; TRBD2 aligns across 9 bases. J lost 2 bases, V lost 1 base, and 4 bases had no gene match. Germline V gives CDR1 LGHNA, CDR2 YNFKEQ. This CDR3 has 16 residues. CDR3 sequence: CASSQGGGGATDTQYF. The CDR3 DNA is TGTGCCAGCAGCCAAGGGGGCGGGGGGGCCACAGATACGCAGTATTTT.

V usage is TRBV28 and J usage is TRBJ1-2; TRBD1 agrees at 12 bases. V was clipped by 4 bases and J by 8 bases; unmatched bases: 8. This CDR3 is built from 15 residues. The germline gives CDR1 MDHEN, CDR2 SYDVKM. CDR3 bases: TGTGCCAGCAGTTACCCGGGACAGGGGGCACAGGGCTACACCTTC. Its protein product is CASSYPGQGAQGYTF.

The rearrangement uses TRBV19 and TRBJ2-3; 13 bases map to TRBD2. CDR3 size: 15 residues. V trimming: 8 bases; J trimming: 2 bases; junction bases outside the gene matches: 4. CDR1 and CDR2 (germline): LNHDA, SQIVND (reference sequence). The DNA for the CDR3 is TGTGCCAGTGAGGGACTAGCGGGAACCACAGATACGCAGTATTTT. This gives the protein CASEGLAGTTDTQYF.

The chain uses TRBV13 and TRBJ2-7; weak D call: TRBD2 (6 bases). In germline, CDR1 is PRHDT, CDR2 FYEKMQ (reference sequence). This CDR3 has 14 amino acids. V lost 5 bases and J lost 5, with 16 bases in between. The CDR3 loop is CASSGPGEVHEQYF. The CDR3 DNA reads TGTGCCAGCAGCGGGCCGGGAGAAGTCCACGAGCAGTACTTC. The entire variable domain, with the rest obtained from reference TRBV13 and TRBJ2-7, is as follows: AAGVIQSPRHLIKEKRETATLKCYPIPRHDTVYWYQQGPGQDPQFLISFYEKMQSDKGSIPDRFSAQQFSDYHSELNMSSLELGDSALYFCASSGPGEVHEQYFGPGTRLTVT.

The rearrangement joins TRBV9 to TRBJ1-3, with a tentative D call TRBD1 (5 bases). Germline V lookup: CDR1 SGDLS, CDR2 YYNGEE. Trimming removed 0 bases at V and 0 bases at J, with 19 bases between. This CDR3 is built from 19 residues. In DNA, the CDR3 is TGTGCCAGCAGCGTAGGGCGGGGCGGGAGTTGGACCTCTGGAAACACCATATATTTT. It translates to CASSVGRGGSWTSGNTIYF.

The chain joins TRBV30 to TRBJ2-6; D gene uncertain. CDR3 size: 15 residues. CDR1 is GTSNPN, CDR2 SVGIG, per germline (reference sequence). V lost 0 bases and J 0 bases, leaving 6 bases between the germline ends. CDR3: CAWSVSSSGANVLTF. CDR3 nucleotide sequence: TGTGCCTGGAGTGTTTCGAGCTCTGGGGCCAACGTCCTGACTTTC. The complete variable domain, with remaining parts taken from reference TRBV30 and TRBJ2-6, reads SQTIHQWPATLVQPVGSPLSLECTVEGTSNPNLYWYRQAAGRGLQLLFYSVGIGQISSEVPQNLSASRPQDRQFILSSKKLLLSDSGFYLCAWSVSSSGANVLTFGAGSRLTVL.

The chain employs TRBV19 and TRBJ1-5, with D uncertain. V was clipped by 1 base and J by 4 bases, with 8 bases between them. CDR3 length: 14 amino acids. Germline CDR1 is LNHDA and CDR2 is SQIVND (reference sequence). The CDR3 sequence: CASSIVTGNQPQHF. The CDR3 DNA sequence: TGTGCCAGTAGTATAGTCACCGGGAATCAGCCCCAGCATTTT.

This clone was counted a single time. The chain links TRBV7-8 to TRBJ2-6; the match to TRBD2 covers 8 bases. The V segment lost 1 base and the J segment 0 bases; nucleotides outside the gene matches: 8. This CDR3 comprises 19 residues. Per the germline V gene, CDR1 is SGHVS and CDR2 is FQNEAQ. This chain's CDR3 is CASSLGSRRGVSGANVLTF. CDR3 DNA: TGTGCCAGCAGCTTAGGGTCACGGCGGGGGGTCTCTGGGGCCAACGTCCTGACTTTC.

The J gene is TRBJ2-1, the V gene TRBV13, with 7 nucleotides matching TRBD1. The junction had 10 bases not matched to a gene; V was cut back by 4 bases and J by 7 bases. Germline V gene sequence: CDR1 PRHDT, CDR2 FYEKMQ (reference sequence). This CDR3 has 15 residues. The DNA of the CDR3 is TGTGCCAGCAGCTCTGACAGGGCGGATGGGAATGAGCAGTTCTTC. Translation gives CASSSDRADGNEQFF.

In nucleotides, the CDR3 is TGTGCCAGCAGTGATCGGGACAGGGGACTAGAGACCCAGTACTTC. Translation: CASSDRDRGLETQYF. V usage is TRBV7-2 and J usage is TRBJ2-5, with TRBD1 identical over 10 bases. The CDR3 runs to 15 residues. V was clipped by 6 bases and J by 4 bases; unmatched bases: 8. CDR1 and CDR2 from the germline V gene are SGHTA and FQGNSA.

The chain couples TRBV9 to TRBJ2-7; D is possibly TRBD1 (6 bases). Per the germline V gene, CDR1 is SGDLS and CDR2 is YYNGEE. The CDR3 is made up of 14 amino acids. V shed 3 bases and J shed 4 bases, with 14 bases lying between them. DNA of the CDR3: TGTGCCAGCAGCGGGGGGCGTTTGGGGTACGAGCAGTACTTC. This gives the protein CASSGGRLGYEQYF.

The chain combines TRBV28 with TRBJ1-2; 9 bases map to TRBD1. The germline V gene has CDR1 MDHEN and CDR2 SYDVKM. V was clipped by 6 bases and J by 6 bases; unmatched bases: 5. This CDR3 has 13 amino acids. CDR3 in amino acids: CASRIQGANGYTF. The CDR3 nucleotides are TGTGCCAGCAGAATACAGGGGGCCAATGGCTACACCTTC.

V usage is TRBV2 and J usage is TRBJ2-7; the match to TRBD2 covers 7 bases. V lost 1 base to trimming and J lost 2 bases; unmatched junction nucleotides: 5. Germline V gene lookup returns CDR1 SNHLY and CDR2 FYNNEI. CDR3 length equals 15 residues. This CDR3 reads CASSEVVAGTYEQYF. The DNA for the CDR3 is TGTGCCAGCAGTGAAGTGGTAGCGGGTACCTACGAGCAGTACTTC.

This clone was observed a single time. The V call is TRBV10-3, the J call TRBJ1-1, with a possible D match to TRBD1 (5 bases). Germline-derived CDR1 and CDR2 are ENHRY and SYGVKD. V was pared by 10 bases and J by 1 base, with 13 bases between. CDR3 size: 13 residues. CDR3 loop: CASGGEPNTEAFF. The DNA of the CDR3 is TGTGCCAGTGGGGGGGAACCGAACACTGAAGCTTTCTTT.

A few counts support this clone. The chain is built from TRBV6-5 and TRBJ1-1; D is unclear. Deletions cut 0 bases from V and 0 bases from J, with 11 bases between. Germline values: CDR1 MNHEY, CDR2 SVGAGI. The CDR3 covers 16 residues. The CDR3 is CASSYSRSYLNTEAFF. CDR3 DNA: TGTGCCAGCAGTTACTCCCGATCCTATCTGAACACTGAAGCTTTCTTT.

The chain joins TRBV5-6 to TRBJ2-5, with 14 bases aligning to TRBD2. V gave up 4 bases and J gave up 4 bases; unmatched junction bases: 3. CDR3 length: 15 residues. Per germline, CDR1 SGHDT and CDR2 YYEEEE. The CDR3 region is CASSVTSGGGETQYF. The DNA of the CDR3 is TGTGCCAGCAGCGTGACTAGCGGGGGGGGAGAGACCCAGTACTTC.

The chain recombines TRBV18 with TRBJ1-1; no definite D call. Germline CDR1 reads KGHSH; CDR2 reads LQKENI. V was shortened by 4 bases and J by 0 bases, with 12 bases between the two germline ends. This CDR3 spans 15 amino acids. The CDR3: CASSLSPVMNTEAFF. The DNA of the CDR3 is TGTGCCAGCTCACTCAGTCCAGTTATGAACACTGAAGCTTTCTTT.